A selection of T cell receptor beta chains follows, all from one sample in a study of CD8+ T cells in alopecia areata. The assay was immunoSEQ multiplex PCR, and TCRdb's table has in-frame clones only and misses some. The data contain more than 130,000 clones, roughly 80% of them singletons. The sample consisted of CD8+ T cells sorted from blood, taken at week 4, from a patient treated with tofacitinib. These receptors were obtained from a human donor with alopecia areata. The CDR3 runs from the conserved cysteine through the conserved F or W. The order of the fields is clone size, D gene, V gene, J gene, CDR3 protein, CDR3 DNA. D genes are given only for firm matches. Some rows mark clone size as missing; the rest say once, few, many or name a class of expanded clone.

>-|-|TRBV7-6|TRBJ2-7
CASSLGPIPYEQYF
TGTGCCAGCAGCTTGGGCCCGATCCCGTACGAGCAGTACTTC
>-|-|TRBV6-5|TRBJ1-1
CASSSRGTLNTEAFF
TGTGCCAGCAGCTCTCGAGGCACGTTGAACACTGAAGCTTTCTTT
>-|-|TRBV9|TRBJ2-5
CASSPMGGGGQETQYF
TGTGCCAGCAGCCCTATGGGAGGGGGGGGTCAAGAGACCCAGTACTTC
>-|-|TRBV5-1|TRBJ2-2
CASSSESNTGELFF
TGCGCCAGCAGCTCCGAATCGAACACCGGGGAGCTGTTTTTT
>-|TRBD2|TRBV4-3|TRBJ2-5
CASSPFRLAGQETQYF
TGCGCCAGCAGCCCTTTCCGACTAGCGGGTCAAGAGACCCAGTACTTC
>-|TRBD2|TRBV7-9|TRBJ2-3
CASSLVGLAGPVDTQYF
TGTGCCAGCAGCTTAGTTGGTCTAGCGGGGCCGGTGGATACGCAGTATTTT
>-|-|TRBV4-1|TRBJ1-6
CASSQVPQPTSNSPLHF
TGCGCCAGCAGCCAAGTGCCACAGCCAACTTCTAATTCACCCCTCCACTTT
>few|-|TRBV6-5|TRBJ1-2
CASSYSIGKLWGYTF
TGTGCCAGCAGTTACTCGATCGGGAAGCTCTGGGGCTACACCTTC
>many|-|TRBV6-6|TRBJ2-1
CALSPEQFF
TGTGCCCTTTCCCCTGAGCAGTTCTTC
>-|TRBD1|TRBV5-1|TRBJ2-2
CASSNPGQGEKTEKLFF
TGCGCCAGCAGCAATCCGGGACAGGGGGAGAAAACCGAGAAGCTGTTTTTT
>-|-|TRBV9|TRBJ2-3
CASSVAQRRADTQYF
TGTGCCAGCAGCGTAGCCCAGCGGCGGGCGGATACGCAGTATTTT
>once|-|TRBV12-2|TRBJ2-5
CASRNRDSQETQYF
TGTGCAAGTCGCAACCGGGACAGCCAAGAGACCCAGTACTTC
>-|-|TRBV7-9|TRBJ1-2
CASSSPKGDGYGYTF
TGTGCCAGCAGCTCACCTAAGGGGGACGGCTATGGCTACACCTTC
>-|TRBD1|TRBV11-2|TRBJ2-3
CASSPRGSELAFADTQYF
TGTGCCAGCAGCCCCAGGGGGTCCGAATTAGCTTTCGCAGATACGCAGTATTTT
>-|-|TRBV15|TRBJ2-5
CATSRDKAAQETQYF
TGTGCCACCAGCAGAGATAAGGCGGCACAAGAGACCCAGTACTTC
>-|-|TRBV9|TRBJ2-1
CASSVGGDYNEQFF
TGTGCCAGCAGCGTGGGGGGCGATTACAATGAGCAGTTCTTC
>-|-|TRBV4-3|TRBJ1-5
CASSQDVHSPGQPQHF
TGCGCCAGCAGCCAAGATGTACACTCCCCCGGTCAGCCCCAGCATTTT
>-|TRBD2|TRBV4-1|TRBJ2-5
CASSQITGTSGVGGETQYF
TGCGCCAGCAGCCAAATAACCGGGACTAGCGGAGTAGGTGGGGAGACCCAGTACTTC
>-|-|TRBV5-4|TRBJ2-1
CASSPGTEQFF
TGTGCCAGCAGCCCCGGGACAGAGCAGTTCTTC
>-|-|TRBV7-9|TRBJ2-1
CASTGDRTKGNEQFF
TGTGCCAGCACCGGCGACAGGACTAAAGGGAATGAGCAGTTCTTC
>-|-|TRBV29-1|TRBJ2-2
CSVQAVNTGELFF
TGCAGCGTTCAGGCAGTGAACACCGGGGAGCTGTTTTTT
>-|TRBD2|TRBV9|TRBJ2-3
CASSVAGDYTDTQYF
TGTGCCAGCAGCGTAGCGGGGGACTACACAGATACGCAGTATTTT
>-|-|TRBV19|TRBJ2-7
CASSIAAGDWYEQYF
TGTGCCAGTAGTATAGCGGCAGGGGATTGGTACGAGCAGTACTTC
>-|TRBD2|TRBV13|TRBJ2-7
CASSSARRRGFYYEQYF
TGTGCCAGCAGCTCCGCACGGCGGCGGGGGTTTTACTACGAGCAGTACTTC
>few|TRBD2|TRBV4-1|TRBJ2-1
CASSQGSHLLAGGRNEQFF
TGCGCCAGCAGCCAAGGCTCCCACCTACTAGCGGGGGGGCGCAATGAGCAGTTCTTC
>-|-|TRBV7-9|TRBJ2-5
CASSLSIFGRGRETQYF
TGTGCCAGCAGCTTATCGATATTTGGCCGTGGGCGAGAGACCCAGTACTTC
>-|TRBD1|TRBV6-1|TRBJ2-3
CASSGTPGTGVSSTDTQYF
TGTGCCAGCAGTGGAACCCCCGGGACAGGGGTATCTAGCACAGATACGCAGTATTTT
>-|TRBD2|TRBV7-9|TRBJ2-1
CASSRLAGPHNEQFF
TGTGCCAGCAGCCGACTAGCGGGGCCTCACAATGAGCAGTTCTTC
>-|TRBD1|TRBV6-5|TRBJ2-5
CASSYPGQGQETQYF
TGTGCCAGCAGCTACCCCGGACAGGGCCAAGAGACCCAGTACTTC
>-|-|TRBV29-1|TRBJ2-5
CSVEARQETQYF
TGCAGCGTTGAGGCCCGCCAAGAGACCCAGTACTTC
>-|-|TRBV2|TRBJ2-7
CASSEGTRRVGQYF
TGTGCCAGCAGTGAAGGGACGCGGCGGGTGGGGCAGTACTTC
>few|TRBD2|TRBV5-4|TRBJ2-1
CASSLEGRGAHNEQFF
TGTGCCAGCAGCTTGGAAGGGCGGGGGGCACACAATGAGCAGTTCTTC
>once|-|TRBV7-9|TRBJ2-6
CASSLGAPSGANVLTF
TGTGCCAGCAGCTTGGGAGCACCCTCTGGGGCCAACGTCCTGACTTTC
>-|TRBD1|TRBV4-1|TRBJ2-7
CASSAQQGPAYEQYF
TGCGCCAGCAGCGCACAACAGGGGCCAGCCTACGAGCAGTACTTC
>-|TRBD2|TRBV5-4|TRBJ2-2
CASSPGGTGELFF
TGTGCCAGCAGCCCGGGGGGGACCGGGGAGCTGTTTTTT
>-|-|TRBV27|TRBJ2-5
CASSPKGGGAMETQYF
TGTGCCAGCTCACCCAAAGGTGGGGGGGCCATGGAGACCCAGTACTTC
>-|-|TRBV13|TRBJ2-1
CASSFGQTHGWNEQFF
TGTGCCAGCAGCTTCGGACAGACCCACGGGTGGAATGAGCAGTTCTTC
>-|TRBD2|TRBV4-1|TRBJ2-3
CASSHMAGETDTQYF
TGCGCCAGCAGCCATATGGCGGGGGAGACAGATACGCAGTATTTT
>-|TRBD2|TRBV2|TRBJ2-7
CASRRTSGGLSYEQYF
TGTGCCAGCAGACGGACTAGCGGGGGCCTCTCCTACGAGCAGTACTTC
>-|-|TRBV6-5|TRBJ2-4
CASSYSNIQYF
TGTGCCAGCAGTTATAGTAACATTCAGTACTTC
>-|-|TRBV19|TRBJ2-6
CASAQSFSGANVLTF
TGTGCCAGTGCTCAATCCTTCTCTGGGGCCAACGTCCTGACTTTC
>-|-|TRBV29-1|TRBJ1-2
CSAAYPSYGYTF
TGCAGCGCCGCATACCCCTCCTATGGCTACACCTTT
>-|TRBD1|TRBV7-2|TRBJ2-1
CASSSTGSSYNEQFF
TGTGCCAGCAGCTCGACAGGGAGCTCCTACAATGAGCAGTTCTTC
>-|-|TRBV25-1|TRBJ2-5
CASSAPGLQETQYF
TGTGCCAGCAGTGCCCCGGGACTGCAAGAGACCCAGTACTTC
>-|TRBD1|TRBV7-7|TRBJ2-2
CASSLEGQAGGELFF
TGTGCTAGCAGCTTAGAGGGACAGGCAGGCGGGGAGCTGTTTTTT
>-|-|TRBV4-1|TRBJ2-7
CASSHASSYEQYF
TGCGCCAGCAGCCACGCTAGCTCCTACGAGCAGTACTTC
>-|-|TRBV11-2|TRBJ2-5
CASSLEIGGWQETQYF
TGTGCCAGCAGCTTAGAGATCGGGGGATGGCAAGAGACCCAGTACTTC
>-|-|TRBV27|TRBJ2-5
CASSLWGDPQETQYF
TGTGCCAGCAGTTTATGGGGGGACCCCCAAGAGACCCAGTACTTC
>-|-|TRBV7-6|TRBJ2-6
CASSLQGPESGANVLTF
TGTGCCAGCAGCTTACAGGGGCCCGAATCTGGGGCCAACGTCCTGACTTTC